Listed below are T cell receptor beta chains from one sample, sequenced in a study of T cells in Graves' hyperthyroidism and ophthalmopathy. From the multiplex PCR reads, TCRdb called clonotypes with MiXCR, one entry per CDR3 protein. The table shows about 300,000 distinct CDR3 sequences, with less than 20% occurring only once. The source material was blood. These receptors came from a man aged 50 to 60 with Graves' ophthalmopathy. Both conserved end residues are part of each CDR3. Fields, in order: clone size, D gene, J gene, V gene, CDR3 protein, CDR3 DNA. D genes are given only for firm matches. Expanded clones are given a class, and other clones once, few, many or no size at all.

abundance: many
d_gene: TRBD2
j_gene: TRBJ2-2
v_gene: TRBV10-2
CDR3aa: CASSLASGSNTGELFF
CDR3nt: TGCGCCAGCAGTCTAGCTAGCGGGTCGAACACCGGGGAGCTGTTTTTT

abundance: few
d_gene: -
j_gene: TRBJ2-3
v_gene: TRBV12-5
CDR3aa: CASGLEGTHTDTQYF
CDR3nt: TGTGCTAGTGGTTTGGAGGGTACGCACACAGATACGCAGTATTTT

abundance: many
d_gene: TRBD2
j_gene: TRBJ2-1
v_gene: TRBV5-1
CDR3aa: CASSLSAAGVLKGRNEQFF
CDR3nt: TGCGCCAGCAGCTTGTCAGCAGCGGGAGTCCTTAAGGGGCGCAATGAGCAGTTCTTC

abundance: many
d_gene: TRBD1
j_gene: TRBJ1-1
v_gene: TRBV5-1
CDR3aa: CASSLETGGREAFF
CDR3nt: TGCGCCAGCAGCTTGGAGACAGGGGGCCGTGAAGCTTTCTTT

abundance: -
d_gene: -
j_gene: TRBJ2-1
v_gene: TRBV29-1
CDR3aa: CSVAEGVGEQFF
CDR3nt: TGCAGCGTTGCAGAGGGGGTAGGTGAGCAGTTCTTC

abundance: many
d_gene: TRBD1
j_gene: TRBJ2-7
v_gene: TRBV20-1
CDR3aa: CSAGTGVYEQYF
CDR3nt: TGCAGTGCCGGGACAGGGGTATACGAGCAGTACTTC

abundance: many
d_gene: TRBD2
j_gene: TRBJ2-7
v_gene: TRBV5-1
CDR3aa: CASSLGWVTASGYEQYF
CDR3nt: TGCGCCAGCAGCTTGGGGTGGGTTACGGCTAGCGGCTACGAGCAGTACTTC

abundance: few
d_gene: -
j_gene: TRBJ1-1
v_gene: TRBV24-1
CDR3aa: CATSARVGTEAFF
CDR3nt: TGTGCCACCAGTGCGCGCGTCGGCACTGAAGCTTTCTTT

abundance: many
d_gene: -
j_gene: TRBJ1-1
v_gene: TRBV12-3/TRBV12-4
CDR3aa: CASSSGLGNTEAFF
CDR3nt: TGTGCCAGCAGTTCGGGGTTGGGGAATACTGAAGCTTTCTTT

abundance: few
d_gene: -
j_gene: TRBJ2-3
v_gene: TRBV7-9
CDR3aa: CASSLREVPSTDTQYF
CDR3nt: TGTGCCAGCAGCTTAAGAGAGGTACCTAGCACAGATACGCAGTATTTT

abundance: -
d_gene: -
j_gene: TRBJ1-1
v_gene: TRBV6-5
CDR3aa: CASSYSTSEAFF
CDR3nt: TGTGCCAGCAGTTACTCGACATCTGAAGCTTTCTTT

abundance: -
d_gene: TRBD1
j_gene: TRBJ1-1
v_gene: TRBV27
CDR3aa: CASKRQGANTEAFF
CDR3nt: TGTGCCAGCAAGCGTCAGGGGGCTAACACTGAAGCTTTCTTT

abundance: -
d_gene: -
j_gene: TRBJ1-6
v_gene: TRBV5-1
CDR3aa: CASSRSSYNSPLHF
CDR3nt: TGCGCCAGCAGTCGGAGCTCCTATAATTCACCCCTCCACTTT

abundance: -
d_gene: -
j_gene: TRBJ2-4
v_gene: TRBV2
CDR3aa: CASSERQKVGAKNIQYF
CDR3nt: TGTGCCAGCAGTGAAAGACAGAAGGTTGGGGCCAAAAACATTCAGTACTTC

abundance: few
d_gene: TRBD1
j_gene: TRBJ1-5
v_gene: TRBV9
CDR3aa: CASSVGTGGPRQPQHF
CDR3nt: TGTGCCAGCAGCGTAGGTACAGGGGGACCTCGTCAGCCCCAGCATTTT

abundance: many
d_gene: TRBD1
j_gene: TRBJ1-1
v_gene: TRBV9
CDR3aa: CASSGGDRVRGTEAFF
CDR3nt: TGTGCCAGCAGCGGTGGAGACAGGGTGAGGGGCACTGAAGCTTTCTTT

abundance: few
d_gene: TRBD1
j_gene: TRBJ1-1
v_gene: TRBV28
CDR3aa: CASSSLDRGTEAFF
CDR3nt: TGTGCCAGCAGTTCGCTAGACAGGGGCACTGAAGCTTTCTTT

abundance: -
d_gene: TRBD1
j_gene: TRBJ2-1
v_gene: TRBV25-1
CDR3aa: CASQGQIYNEQFF
CDR3nt: TGTGCCAGCCAGGGACAGATATACAATGAGCAGTTCTTC

abundance: few
d_gene: -
j_gene: TRBJ2-5
v_gene: TRBV18
CDR3aa: CASSPQGIPQEIQYF
CDR3nt: TGTGCCAGCTCACCTCAGGGTATCCCTCAAGAGATCCAGTACTTC

abundance: -
d_gene: -
j_gene: TRBJ2-7
v_gene: TRBV29-1
CDR3aa: CSVGSGHEQYF
CDR3nt: TGCAGCGTTGGTTCAGGGCACGAGCAGTACTTC

abundance: few
d_gene: -
j_gene: TRBJ2-7
v_gene: TRBV9
CDR3aa: CASSAELGYEQYF
CDR3nt: TGTGCCAGCAGCGCCGAGCTGGGATACGAGCAGTACTTC

abundance: many
d_gene: -
j_gene: TRBJ2-7
v_gene: TRBV3-1
CDR3aa: CASSQGPRGAYEQYF
CDR3nt: TGTGCCAGCAGCCAAGGCCCAAGGGGGGCATACGAGCAGTACTTC

abundance: -
d_gene: TRBD2
j_gene: TRBJ2-1
v_gene: TRBV11-2
CDR3aa: CASNLAGGYAGQFF
CDR3nt: TGTGCCAGCAACTTAGCGGGAGGGTATGCTGGGCAGTTCTTC

abundance: few
d_gene: -
j_gene: TRBJ2-7
v_gene: TRBV14
CDR3aa: CASSQLTDPFYEQYF
CDR3nt: TGTGCCAGCAGCCAACTGACAGATCCATTCTACGAGCAGTACTTC

abundance: few
d_gene: -
j_gene: TRBJ2-3
v_gene: TRBV19
CDR3aa: CASSIGGGPTDTQYF
CDR3nt: TGTGCCAGTAGTATTGGAGGGGGACCTACAGATACGCAGTATTTT

abundance: many
d_gene: TRBD1
j_gene: TRBJ1-1
v_gene: TRBV30
CDR3aa: CAWSVGTGGGTEAFF
CDR3nt: TGTGCCTGGAGTGTAGGAACAGGGGGCGGCACTGAAGCTTTCTTT

abundance: -
d_gene: TRBD2
j_gene: TRBJ2-1
v_gene: TRBV6-1
CDR3aa: CASSEYPRTSGRARNGQFF
CDR3nt: TGTGCCAGCAGTGAATACCCCCGGACTAGCGGGAGGGCCAGGAATGGGCAGTTCTTC

abundance: -
d_gene: TRBD1
j_gene: TRBJ2-7
v_gene: TRBV6-1
CDR3aa: CASSQGAGTGAYEQYF
CDR3nt: TGTGCCAGCAGCCAGGGGGCCGGGACAGGGGCCTACGAGCAGTACTTC